These 8 T cell receptor beta chains were all obtained from the same sample, sequenced in a study of T cells in Graves' hyperthyroidism and ophthalmopathy. Amplified TCR beta CDR3 regions derived from RNA transcripts. TCR CDR3 underwent first-round RT-PCR with the HTBI primer set. TCRdb passed the multiplex PCR reads through MiXCR, listing each CDR3 protein once. The data show about 640,000 distinct CDR3 sequences, around 15% seen once. Sequenced input: blood. The receptors stem from a woman aged 45-59 years with Graves' ophthalmopathy.

This clonotype was counted ten times or more. This chain links TRBV7-6 with TRBJ2-7; D is undetermined. Germline V CDR1 and CDR2: SGHVS, FNYEAQ. This CDR3 spans 14 amino acids. Between the trimmed V and J ends, which lost 8 bases and 0 bases, there was a span of 14 bases. CDR3 nucleotides: TGTGCCAGCCGGAAGTCTCCGGGCTCCTACGAGCAGTACTTC. This encodes CASRKSPGSYEQYF. The entire variable domain, with the rest obtained from reference TRBV7-6 and TRBJ2-7, is as follows: GAGVSQSPRYKVTKRGQDVALRCDPISGHVSLYWYRQALGQGPEFLTYFNYEAQQDKSGLPNDRFSAERPEGSISTLTIQRTEQRDSAMYRCASRKSPGSYEQYFGPGTRLTVT.

This clonotype has just one count. At one end, the junction sequence differs from germline, possibly due to a read error. The CDR3 nucleotides are TGTGCCTGGAGTGTTTTTCAAACAGGGACCACCTGGGAGCTGTTTTTT. Translation: CAWSVFQTGTTWELFF. The chain employs TRBV30 and TRBJ2-2, with D possibly matching TRBD1 (6 bases). The CDR3 has 16 residues. From germline, CDR1 is GTSNPN and CDR2 SVGIG (reference sequence). Complete variable domain (other parts from reference TRBV30 and TRBJ2-2): SQTIHQWPATLVQPVGSPLSLECTVEGTSNPNLYWYRQAAGRGLQLLFYSVGIGQISSEVPQNLSASRPQDRQFILSSKKLLLSDSGFYLCAWSVFQTGTTWELFFGEGSRLTVL.

The chain couples TRBV12-3 or TRBV12-4 to TRBJ1-5; the D gene is possibly TRBD1 (6 bases). The V end was cut by 3 bases, the J end by 5 bases, with 11 bases between. This CDR3 is 14 amino acids long. In DNA, the CDR3 is TGTGCCAGCAGTTTTCAGGCAGGGGATCAGCCCCAGCATTTT. Its translation: CASSFQAGDQPQHF.

This clonotype has more than one count but fewer than ten. The chain employs TRBV6-5 and TRBJ2-7; D unclear. Germline CDR1 is MNHEY and CDR2 is SVGAGI. V was shortened by 0 bases and J by 6 bases, with 6 bases between the two germline ends. This CDR3 region has 12 residues. The DNA of the CDR3 is TGTGCCAGCAGTTACTCCCTTAGCGAGCAGTACTTC. Its protein product is CASSYSLSEQYF.

The V call is TRBV6-2 or TRBV6-3, the J call TRBJ2-5, with D perhaps matching TRBD1 (6 bases). Germline values: CDR1 MNHEY, CDR2 SVGEGT. The germline V and J ends were trimmed by 2 bases and 2 bases, with 15 bases remaining between them. This CDR3 contains 16 residues. The CDR3 coding sequence is TGTGCCAGCAGTTACGCCTCAGGGACAAGACAAGAGACCCAGTACTTC. The encoded protein is CASSYASGTRQETQYF.

This clonotype was counted at least ten times. The V gene is TRBV20-1, the J gene TRBJ1-5; D call uncertain. V lost 2 bases and J lost 7, with 9 bases in between. The CDR3 length is 12 residues. The germline V gene has CDR1 DFQATT and CDR2 SNEGSKA (reference sequence). The chain's CDR3 is CSARKFEQPQHF. In nucleotides, the CDR3 is TGCAGTGCTAGAAAGTTTGAACAGCCCCAGCATTTT.

This clonotype has a single count. This chain links TRBV7-2 with TRBJ2-2; D unclear. The V end was cut by 6 bases, the J end by 0 bases, with 5 bases between. Germline loops: CDR1 SGHTA, CDR2 FQGNSA. The length of the CDR3 is 13 residues. The CDR3 DNA sequence: TGTGCCAGCAGAACACCGAACACCGGGGAGCTGTTTTTT. Translated: CASRTPNTGELFF.

This chain connects TRBV4-2 to TRBJ1-6; TRBD1 might be the D (5 bases). The CDR3 runs 13 residues. The ends were cut back, 6 bases at V and 6 bases at J, with 9 bases in the middle. The germline V gene encodes CDR1 LGHNA and CDR2 YNFKEQ. CDR3: CASRDGANSPLHF. Written as DNA, the CDR3 is TGTGCCAGCAGGGACGGGGCTAATTCACCCCTCCACTTT.